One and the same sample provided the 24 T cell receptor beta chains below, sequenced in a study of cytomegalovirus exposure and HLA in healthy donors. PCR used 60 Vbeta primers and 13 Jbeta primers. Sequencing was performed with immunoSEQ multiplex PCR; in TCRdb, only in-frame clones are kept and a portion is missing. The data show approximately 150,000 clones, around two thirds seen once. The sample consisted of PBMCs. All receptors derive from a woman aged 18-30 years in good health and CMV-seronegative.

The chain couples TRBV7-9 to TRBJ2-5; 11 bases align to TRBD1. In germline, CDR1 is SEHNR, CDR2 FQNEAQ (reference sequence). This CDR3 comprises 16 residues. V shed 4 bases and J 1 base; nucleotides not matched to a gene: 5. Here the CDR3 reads CASSSRTGGGQETQYF. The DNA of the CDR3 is TGTGCCAGCAGCTCCCGGACAGGGGGCGGCCAAGAGACCCAGTACTTC. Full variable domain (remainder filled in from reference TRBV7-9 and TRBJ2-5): DTGVSQNPRHKITKRGQNVTFRCDPISEHNRLYWYRQTLGQGPEFLTYFQNEAQLEKSRLLSDRFSAERPKGSFSTLEIQRTEQGDSAMYLCASSSRTGGGQETQYFGPGTRLLVL.

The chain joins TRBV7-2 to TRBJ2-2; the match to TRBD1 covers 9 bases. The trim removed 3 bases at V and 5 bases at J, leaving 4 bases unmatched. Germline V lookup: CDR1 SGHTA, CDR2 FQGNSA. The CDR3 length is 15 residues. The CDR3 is CASSFWDRETGELFF. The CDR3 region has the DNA TGTGCCAGCAGCTTTTGGGACAGGGAAACCGGGGAGCTGTTTTTT.

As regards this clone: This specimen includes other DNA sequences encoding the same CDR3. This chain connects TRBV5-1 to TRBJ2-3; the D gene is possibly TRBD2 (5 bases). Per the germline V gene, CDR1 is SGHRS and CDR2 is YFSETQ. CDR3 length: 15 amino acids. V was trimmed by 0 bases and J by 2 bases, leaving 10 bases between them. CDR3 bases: TGCGCCAGCAGCTTGGCCGGAGGCCCCACAGATACGCAGTATTTT. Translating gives CASSLAGGPTDTQYF.

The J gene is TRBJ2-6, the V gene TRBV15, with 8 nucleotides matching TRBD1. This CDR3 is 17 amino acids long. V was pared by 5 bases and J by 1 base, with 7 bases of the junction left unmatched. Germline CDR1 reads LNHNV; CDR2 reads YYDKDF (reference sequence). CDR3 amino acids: CATSWPTGVSGANVLTF. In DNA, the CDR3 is TGTGCCACCAGCTGGCCGACAGGGGTTTCTGGGGCCAACGTCCTGACTTTC.

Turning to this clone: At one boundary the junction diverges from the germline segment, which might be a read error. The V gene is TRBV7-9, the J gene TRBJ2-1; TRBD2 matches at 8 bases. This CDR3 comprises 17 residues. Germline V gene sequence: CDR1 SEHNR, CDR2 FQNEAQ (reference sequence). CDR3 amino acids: CSSSLFFLAGAYNEQFF. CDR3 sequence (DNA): TGTTCCAGCAGCTTATTTTTCCTAGCGGGTGCCTACAATGAGCAGTTCTTC.

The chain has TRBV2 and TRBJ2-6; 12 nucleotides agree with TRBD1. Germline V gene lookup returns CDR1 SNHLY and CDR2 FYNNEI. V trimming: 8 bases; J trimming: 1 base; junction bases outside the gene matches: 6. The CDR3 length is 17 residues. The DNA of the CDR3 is TGTGCCAGCCGTCCGGGACAGGGGGCATCTGGGGCCAACGTCCTGACTTTC. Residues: CASRPGQGASGANVLTF.

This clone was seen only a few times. The DNA for the CDR3 is TGTGCCAGCAGCGGTGACAGGGTCTATGGCTACACCTTC. Its translation is CASSGDRVYGYTF. The V and J genes are TRBV2 and TRBJ1-2; 7 bases are a match to TRBD1. The CDR3 has 13 residues. The germline CDR1 and CDR2 sequences are SNHLY and FYNNEI. Losses at the gene ends were 6 bases for V and 4 bases for J; bases not matched to a gene: 5.

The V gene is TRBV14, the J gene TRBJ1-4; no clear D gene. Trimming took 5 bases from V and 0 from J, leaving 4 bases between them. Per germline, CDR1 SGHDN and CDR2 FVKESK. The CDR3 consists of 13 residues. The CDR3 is CASSFATNEKLFF. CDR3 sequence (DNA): TGTGCCAGCAGCTTCGCAACTAATGAAAAACTGTTTTTT. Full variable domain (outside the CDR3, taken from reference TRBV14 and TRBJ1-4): EAGVTQFPSHSVIEKGQTVTLRCDPISGHDNLYWYRRVMGKEIKFLLHFVKESKQDESGMPNNRFLAERTGGTYSTLKVQPAELEDSGVYFCASSFATNEKLFFGSGTQLSVL.

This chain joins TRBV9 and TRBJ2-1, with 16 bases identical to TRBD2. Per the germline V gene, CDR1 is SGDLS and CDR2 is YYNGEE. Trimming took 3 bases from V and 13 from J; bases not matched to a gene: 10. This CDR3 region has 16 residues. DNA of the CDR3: TGTGCCAGCAGCGCCCTGGGACTAGCGGGAGGGCCGTCCCAGTTCTTC. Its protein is CASSALGLAGGPSQFF.

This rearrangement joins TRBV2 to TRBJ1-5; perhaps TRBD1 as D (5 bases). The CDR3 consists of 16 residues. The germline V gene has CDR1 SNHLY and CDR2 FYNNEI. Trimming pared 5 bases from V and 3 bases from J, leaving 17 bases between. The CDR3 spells CASSQTDRSVNQPQHF. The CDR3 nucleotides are TGTGCCAGCAGTCAGACTGACAGAAGCGTCAATCAGCCCCAGCATTTT.

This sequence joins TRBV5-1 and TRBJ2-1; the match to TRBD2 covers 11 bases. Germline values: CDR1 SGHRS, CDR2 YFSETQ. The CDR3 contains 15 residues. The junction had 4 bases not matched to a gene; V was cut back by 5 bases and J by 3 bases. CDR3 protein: CASREGTSGYNEQFF. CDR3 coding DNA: TGCGCCAGCAGGGAGGGGACTAGCGGCTACAATGAGCAGTTCTTC.

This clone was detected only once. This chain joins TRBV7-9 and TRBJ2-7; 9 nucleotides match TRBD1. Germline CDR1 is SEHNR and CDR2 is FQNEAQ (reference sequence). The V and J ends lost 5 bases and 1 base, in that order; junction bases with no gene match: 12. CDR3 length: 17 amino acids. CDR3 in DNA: TGTGCCAGCAGCCTAGACCTATCTGGACAGGGGTCCTACGAGCAGTACTTC. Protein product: CASSLDLSGQGSYEQYF. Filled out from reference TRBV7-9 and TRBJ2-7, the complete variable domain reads DTGVSQNPRHKITKRGQNVTFRCDPISEHNRLYWYRQTLGQGPEFLTYFQNEAQLEKSRLLSDRFSAERPKGSFSTLEIQRTEQGDSAMYLCASSLDLSGQGSYEQYFGPGTRLTVT.

The CDR3 sequence is CASSPQGYPLHF. The CDR3 DNA is TGTGCCAGCAGTCCACAGGGGTACCCCCTCCACTTT. V is TRBV6-5 and J is TRBJ1-6; 7 bases are shared with TRBD1. Germline CDR1 is MNHEY and CDR2 is SVGAGI. This CDR3 region has 12 residues. V was pared by 5 bases and J by 13 bases, with 5 bases of the junction left unmatched.

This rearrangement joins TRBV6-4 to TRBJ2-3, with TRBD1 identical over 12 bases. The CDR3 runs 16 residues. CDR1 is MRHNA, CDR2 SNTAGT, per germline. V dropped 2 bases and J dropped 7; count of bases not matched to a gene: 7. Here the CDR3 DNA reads TGTGCCAGCAGTGACAAACCGGGACAGGGGGCATATACGCAGTATTTT. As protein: CASSDKPGQGAYTQYF.

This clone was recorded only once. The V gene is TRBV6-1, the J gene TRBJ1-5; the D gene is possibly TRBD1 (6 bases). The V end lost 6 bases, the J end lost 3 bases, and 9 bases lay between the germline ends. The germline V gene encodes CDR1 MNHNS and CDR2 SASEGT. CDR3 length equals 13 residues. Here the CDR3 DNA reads TGTGCCAGCAGGGACAGTTACAATCAGCCCCAGCATTTT. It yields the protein CASRDSYNQPQHF.

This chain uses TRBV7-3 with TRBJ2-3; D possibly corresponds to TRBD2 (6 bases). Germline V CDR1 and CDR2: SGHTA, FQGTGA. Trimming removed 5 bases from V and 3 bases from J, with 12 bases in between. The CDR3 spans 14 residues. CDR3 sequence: CASSPHGGTDTQYF. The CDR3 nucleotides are TGTGCCAGCAGCCCCCATGGAGGGACAGATACGCAGTATTTT.

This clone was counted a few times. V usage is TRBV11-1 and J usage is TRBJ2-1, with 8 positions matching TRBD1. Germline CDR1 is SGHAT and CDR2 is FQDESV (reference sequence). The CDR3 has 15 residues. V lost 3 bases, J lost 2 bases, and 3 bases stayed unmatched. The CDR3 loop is CASSFDRGAYNEQFF. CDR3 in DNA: TGTGCCAGCAGCTTCGACAGGGGAGCCTACAATGAGCAGTTCTTC.

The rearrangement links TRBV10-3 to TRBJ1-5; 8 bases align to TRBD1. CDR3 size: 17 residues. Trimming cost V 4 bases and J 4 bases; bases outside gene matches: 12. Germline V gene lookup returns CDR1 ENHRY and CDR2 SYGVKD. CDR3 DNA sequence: TGTGCCATCAGTGCCCAAGGACAGGGTGTGAAGAATCAGCCCCAGCATTTT. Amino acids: CAISAQGQGVKNQPQHF.

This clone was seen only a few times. In nucleotides, the CDR3 is TGTGCCAGCAGCTTAGGGCAGGGGGCGAAGGGCGCTGAAGCTTTCTTT. It yields the protein CASSLGQGAKGAEAFF. This sequence joins TRBV7-6 and TRBJ1-1, with 8 bases lining up with TRBD1. The CDR3 totals 16 residues. Unmatched junction bases numbered 10, after V lost 1 base and J lost 6 bases. Looked up from germline, CDR1 is SGHVS and CDR2 is FNYEAQ.

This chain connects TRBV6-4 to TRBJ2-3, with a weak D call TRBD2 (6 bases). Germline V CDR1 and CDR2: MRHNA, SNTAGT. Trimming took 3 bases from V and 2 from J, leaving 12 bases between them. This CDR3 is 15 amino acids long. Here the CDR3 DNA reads TGTGCCAGCAGTGAAGGTGGGAGGACCACAGATACGCAGTATTTT. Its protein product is CASSEGGRTTDTQYF.

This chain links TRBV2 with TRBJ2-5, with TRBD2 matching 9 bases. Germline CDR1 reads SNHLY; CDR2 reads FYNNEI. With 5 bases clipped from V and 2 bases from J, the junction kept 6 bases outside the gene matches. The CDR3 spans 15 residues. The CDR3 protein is CASSRASGAQETQYF. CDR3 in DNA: TGTGCCAGCAGTAGGGCTAGCGGGGCACAAGAGACCCAGTACTTC.

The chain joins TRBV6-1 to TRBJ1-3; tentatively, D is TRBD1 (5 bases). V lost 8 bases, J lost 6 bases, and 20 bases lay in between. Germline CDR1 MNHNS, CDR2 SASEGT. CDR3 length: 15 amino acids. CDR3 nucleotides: TGTGCCAGCTGTAGACAGCCGGACGCCTTAAACACCATATATTTT. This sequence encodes CASCRQPDALNTIYF.

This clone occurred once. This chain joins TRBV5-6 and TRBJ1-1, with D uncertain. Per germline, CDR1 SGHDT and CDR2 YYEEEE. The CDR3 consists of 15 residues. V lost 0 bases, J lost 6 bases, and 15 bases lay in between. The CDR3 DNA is TGTGCCAGCAGCTTGGGGCGTAGTTCAGGTCCTGAAGCTTTCTTT. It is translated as CASSLGRSSGPEAFF.

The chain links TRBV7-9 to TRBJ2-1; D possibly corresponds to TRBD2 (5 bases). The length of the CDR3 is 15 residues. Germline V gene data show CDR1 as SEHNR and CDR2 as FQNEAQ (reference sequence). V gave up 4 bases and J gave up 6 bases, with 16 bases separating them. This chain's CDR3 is CASSSRLPPGNEQFF. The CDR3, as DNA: TGTGCCAGCAGCTCTCGACTACCCCCCGGCAATGAGCAGTTCTTC.